This T cell receptor beta chain was identified during a study of blood T cell repertoires in COVID-19. Study-wide context: There were acute and convalescent COVID-19 samples, and they came from the United States, Italy and Spain. T cells, B-cell-depleted T cells, or PBMCs supplied cDNA or gDNA.

Germline V gene data show CDR1 as MNHNY and CDR2 as SVGAGI (reference sequence). The junction had 4 bases not matched to a gene; V was cut back by 6 bases and J by 7 bases. The CDR3 extends over 13 amino acids. Authors' processing steps: Quantification of nucleated cells was approximated via reference gene primer amplification. Profiled with immunoSEQ multiplex PCR; TCRdb holds only in-frame clones, not every one. That table furnishes V, J and clone size, whereas the DNA furnished D and trimming. The table lists 100,000 or so clones, 65% to 90% of them singletons. Sequencing was carried out using peripheral blood. The sequence derives from a man in his fifties or sixties with acute or convalescent COVID-19. The J gene is TRBJ1-2, the V gene TRBV6-6; TRBD1 matches 11 bases. CDR3 DNA sequence: TGTGCCAGCAGCCTTGGGACAGGGGGTGGCTACACCTTC. This gives the protein CASSLGTGGGYTF.